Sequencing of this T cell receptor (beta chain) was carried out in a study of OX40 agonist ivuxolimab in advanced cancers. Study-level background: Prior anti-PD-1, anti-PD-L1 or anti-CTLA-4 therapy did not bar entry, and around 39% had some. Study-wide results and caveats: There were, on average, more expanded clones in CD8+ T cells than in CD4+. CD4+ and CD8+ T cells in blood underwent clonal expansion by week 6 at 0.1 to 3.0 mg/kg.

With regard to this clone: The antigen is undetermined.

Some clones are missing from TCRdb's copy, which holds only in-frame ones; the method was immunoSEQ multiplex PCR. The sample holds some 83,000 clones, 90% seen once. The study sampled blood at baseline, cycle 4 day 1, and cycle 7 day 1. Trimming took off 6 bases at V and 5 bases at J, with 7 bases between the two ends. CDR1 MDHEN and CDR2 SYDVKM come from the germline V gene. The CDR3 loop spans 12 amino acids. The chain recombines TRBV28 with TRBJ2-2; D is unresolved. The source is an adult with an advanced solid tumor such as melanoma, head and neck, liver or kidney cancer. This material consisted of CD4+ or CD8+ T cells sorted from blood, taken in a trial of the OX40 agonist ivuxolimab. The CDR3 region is CASREGTGELFF. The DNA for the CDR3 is TGTGCCAGCAGGGAAGGGACCGGGGAGCTGTTTTTT.